The 11 T cell receptor beta chains given below trace back to one sample, sequenced in a study of blood T cells in healthy people across ages. Primers used in a second PCR of about 7 to 11 cycles were a sample-barcoded 5' primer and a J-beta primer mix. A single record per CDR3 protein comes from TCRdb applying MiXCR to the 5' RACE reads. The sample has approximately 1,700,000 distinct CDR3 sequences, about 39% seen once. The sequenced sample consisted of blood. The receptors shown here come from a human donor in good health.

This chain uses TRBV10-3 with TRBJ2-6; TRBD1 aligns across 10 bases. The CDR3 is 18 amino acids. J gave up 0 bases and V 2 bases, and 4 bases lay outside the gene matches. Germline V lookup: CDR1 ENHRY, CDR2 SYGVKD. CDR3 DNA sequence: TGTGCCATCAGTGAGGTTGGGACAGGGGCCTCTGGGGCCAACGTCCTGACTTTC. Its translation is CAISEVGTGASGANVLTF.

This clonotype has ten or more counts. The V call is TRBV7-2, the J call TRBJ2-5, with TRBD2 matching 10 bases. The germline gives CDR1 SGHTA, CDR2 FQGNSA. V gave up 5 bases and J gave up 5 bases; unmatched junction bases: 8. The CDR3 consists of 15 residues. The CDR3 DNA sequence: TGTGCCAGCAGCCTTTGGACTAGCGGTTACGAGACCCAGTACTTC. Translated, it gives CASSLWTSGYETQYF.

V is TRBV12-3 or TRBV12-4 and J is TRBJ2-5; TRBD1 aligns across 9 bases. The CDR3 is made up of 16 amino acids. Trimming cost V 5 bases and J 0 bases; bases outside gene matches: 7. CDR3 amino acids: CASSRTGQGYQETQYF. The CDR3, as DNA: TGTGCCAGCAGTCGGACGGGACAGGGATACCAAGAGACCCAGTACTTC.

The sample holds a few counts of this clonotype. The V and J genes are TRBV13 and TRBJ1-2, with 9 bases aligning to TRBD1. Germline V gene lookup returns CDR1 PRHDT and CDR2 FYEKMQ (reference sequence). The CDR3 is 12 residues long. The junction had 3 bases not matched to a gene; V was cut back by 5 bases and J by 8 bases. The CDR3 sequence is CASSHGTGGYTF. The CDR3 DNA follows: TGTGCCAGCAGCCACGGGACAGGGGGCTACACCTTC.

This chain joins TRBV13 and TRBJ1-2, with unresolved D. Deletions cut 3 bases from V and 2 bases from J, with 10 bases between. From germline, CDR1 is PRHDT and CDR2 FYEKMQ (reference sequence). The CDR3 contains 14 residues. This CDR3 is CASSFGIVNYGYTF. The CDR3 bases are TGTGCCAGCAGCTTTGGGATTGTAAACTATGGCTACACCTTC.

V gene TRBV2 combines with J gene TRBJ1-2; 12 bases line up with TRBD1. The CDR3 length is 17 residues. Germline V gives CDR1 SNHLY, CDR2 FYNNEI. With V trimmed by 6 bases and J by 7 bases, 15 bases remained unmatched. Here the CDR3 DNA reads TGTGCCAGCAGAACTGGTGGGGGGGGACAGGGGGCGCTTGGCTACACCTTC. It specifies CASRTGGGGQGALGYTF.

In the case of this clonotype: One end of the junction is discordant with germline, which a read error may explain. The chain joins TRBV5-5 to TRBJ2-7; weak D call: TRBD2 (5 bases). Germline V CDR1 and CDR2: SGHKS, YYEKEE (reference sequence). The CDR3 has 12 amino acids. The DNA of the CDR3 is TGTGTCAGCAGCTTCCGGGAAGGCGAGCAGTACTTC. The encoded protein is CVSSFREGEQYF. Supplemented by reference TRBV5-5 and TRBJ2-7, the full variable domain reads DAGVTQSPTHLIKTRGQQVTLRCSPISGHKSVSWYQQVLGQGPQFIFQYYEKEERGRGNFPDRFSARQFPNYSSELNVNALLLGDSALYLCVSSFREGEQYFGPGTRLTVT.

The chain links TRBV7-9 to TRBJ2-1; the D gene is possibly TRBD1 (6 bases). Germline V gene data show CDR1 as SEHNR and CDR2 as FQNEAQ (reference sequence). Between the trimmed V and J ends, which lost 5 bases and 8 bases, there was a span of 19 bases. This CDR3 is built from 15 residues. The CDR3 spells CASSARQGPGHEQFF. CDR3 nucleotide sequence: TGTGCCAGCAGCGCCCGCCAGGGGCCTGGCCATGAGCAGTTCTTC.

Points on this clonotype: Sequence at one end of the junction differs from germline and may be a read error. The genes are TRBV12-3 or TRBV12-4 and TRBJ2-1, with D possibly being TRBD2 (7 bases). The CDR3 extends over 15 amino acids. As DNA, the CDR3 is TGTGCCAGCAGTTTAAGGGGGGGGAAATACAGTGAGCAGTTCTTC. Translation: CASSLRGGKYSEQFF.

This clonotype was counted at least ten times. The rearrangement links TRBV20-1 to TRBJ2-3; possibly TRBD1 or TRBD2 for D (5 bases each). The V end was cut by 4 bases, the J end by 3 bases, with 17 bases between. The germline CDR1 and CDR2 sequences are DFQATT and SNEGSKA (reference sequence). The CDR3 contains 15 residues. The CDR3 sequence: CSAKPWDRPTDTQYF. CDR3 sequence (DNA): TGCAGTGCTAAACCCTGGGACCGCCCTACAGATACGCAGTATTTT.

The genes are TRBV2 and TRBJ1-1; no firm D call. The germline CDR1 and CDR2 sequences are SNHLY and FYNNEI. Trimming removed 4 bases at V and 1 base at J, with 19 bases between. CDR3 length equals 17 residues. The DNA of the CDR3 is TGTGCCAGCAGTGTGACGAAGACGACCGCCGGGAACACTGAAGCTTTCTTT. It codes for CASSVTKTTAGNTEAFF.